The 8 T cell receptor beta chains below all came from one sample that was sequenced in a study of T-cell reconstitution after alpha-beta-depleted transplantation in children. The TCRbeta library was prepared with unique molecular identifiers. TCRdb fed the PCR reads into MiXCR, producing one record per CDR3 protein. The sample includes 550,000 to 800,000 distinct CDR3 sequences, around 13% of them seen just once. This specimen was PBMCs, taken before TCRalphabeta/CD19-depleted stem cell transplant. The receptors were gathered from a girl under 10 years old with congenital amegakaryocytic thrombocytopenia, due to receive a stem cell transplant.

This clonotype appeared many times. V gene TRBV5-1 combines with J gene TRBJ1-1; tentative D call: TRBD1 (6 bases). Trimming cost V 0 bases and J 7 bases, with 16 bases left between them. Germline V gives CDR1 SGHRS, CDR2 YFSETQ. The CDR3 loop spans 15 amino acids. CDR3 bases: TGCGCCAGCAGCTTGGAGTCGGACAGTACATATGAAGCTTTCTTT. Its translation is CASSLESDSTYEAFF.

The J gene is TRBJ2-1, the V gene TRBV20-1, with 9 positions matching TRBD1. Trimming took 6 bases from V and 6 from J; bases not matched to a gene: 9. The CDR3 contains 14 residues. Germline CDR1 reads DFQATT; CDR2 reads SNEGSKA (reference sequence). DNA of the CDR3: TGCAGTGCAAACCGGGACAGGGTCTTCAATGAGCAGTTCTTC. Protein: CSANRDRVFNEQFF.

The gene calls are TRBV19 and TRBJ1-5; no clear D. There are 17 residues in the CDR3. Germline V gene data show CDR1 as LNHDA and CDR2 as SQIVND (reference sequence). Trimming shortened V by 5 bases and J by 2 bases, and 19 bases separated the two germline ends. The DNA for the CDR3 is TGTGCCAGTAGTTCCCCTTTTTTTCTTTGGCGCAATCAGCCCCAGCATTTT. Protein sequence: CASSSPFFLWRNQPQHF.

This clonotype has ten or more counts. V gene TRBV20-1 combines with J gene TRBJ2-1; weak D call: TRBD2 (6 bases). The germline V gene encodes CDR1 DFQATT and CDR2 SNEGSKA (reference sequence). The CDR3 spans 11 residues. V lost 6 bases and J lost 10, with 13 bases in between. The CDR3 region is CSADDGGEQFF. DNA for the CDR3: TGCAGTGCGGATGACGGGGGAGAGCAGTTCTTC.

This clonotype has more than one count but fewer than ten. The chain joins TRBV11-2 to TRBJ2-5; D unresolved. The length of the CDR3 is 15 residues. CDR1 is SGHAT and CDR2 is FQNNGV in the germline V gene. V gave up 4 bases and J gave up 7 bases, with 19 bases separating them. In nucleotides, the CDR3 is TGTGCCAGCAGCTCTTCGAGATCCCATCGAGGGACCCAGTACTTC. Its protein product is CASSSSRSHRGTQYF.

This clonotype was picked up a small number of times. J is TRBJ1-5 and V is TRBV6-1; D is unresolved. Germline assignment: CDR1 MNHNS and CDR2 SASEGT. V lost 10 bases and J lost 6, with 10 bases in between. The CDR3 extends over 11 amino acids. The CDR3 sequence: CATRHGQPQHF. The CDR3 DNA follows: TGTGCCACCAGACACGGTCAGCCCCAGCATTTT.

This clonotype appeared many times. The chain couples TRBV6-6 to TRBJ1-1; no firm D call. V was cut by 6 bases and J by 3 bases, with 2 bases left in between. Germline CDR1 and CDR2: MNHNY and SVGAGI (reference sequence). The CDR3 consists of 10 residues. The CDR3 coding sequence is TGTGCCAGCAGCTACACTGAAGCTTTCTTT. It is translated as CASSYTEAFF.

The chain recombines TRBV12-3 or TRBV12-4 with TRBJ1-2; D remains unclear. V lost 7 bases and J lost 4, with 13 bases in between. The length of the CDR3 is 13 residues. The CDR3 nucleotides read TGTGCCAGCAAAGCAGCCTGGATCTATGGCTACACCTTC. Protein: CASKAAWIYGYTF.